This TCR beta chain stems from a study of blood T cell repertoires in COVID-19. Trimming removed 4 bases from V and 1 base from J, with 7 bases in between. The CDR3 runs 13 residues. Per the germline V gene, CDR1 is ENHRY and CDR2 is SYGVKD. Sequencing used immunoSEQ multiplex PCR; TCRdb keeps in-frame clones, though not all of them. The sample carries 150,000 to 200,000 clones, about 83% recorded once. The sample consisted of PBMCs or T cells enriched from blood (not recorded which). This TCR was sampled from a woman under 40 who had been exposed to COVID-19. This chain connects TRBV10-3 to TRBJ1-1; unclear D gene. Here the CDR3 DNA reads TGTGCCATCAGTGGACGGGAGAACACTGAAGCTTTCTTT. Protein product: CAISGRENTEAFF.